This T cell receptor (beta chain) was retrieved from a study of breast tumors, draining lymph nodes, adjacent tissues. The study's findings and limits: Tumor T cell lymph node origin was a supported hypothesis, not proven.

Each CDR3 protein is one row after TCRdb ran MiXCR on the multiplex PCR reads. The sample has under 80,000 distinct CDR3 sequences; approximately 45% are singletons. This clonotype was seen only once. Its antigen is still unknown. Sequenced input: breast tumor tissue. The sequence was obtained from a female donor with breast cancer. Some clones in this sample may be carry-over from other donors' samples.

CDR3 sequence: CASSPTQGTDTQYF. The CDR3 bases are TGTGCCAGCAGCCCCACTCAGGGGACAGATACGCAGTATTTT. The chain links TRBV5-5 to TRBJ2-3; perhaps TRBD1 as D (6 bases). Germline lookup yields CDR1 SGHKS and CDR2 YYEKEE (reference sequence). The CDR3 totals 14 residues. Deletions cut 4 bases from V and 3 bases from J, with 12 bases between.